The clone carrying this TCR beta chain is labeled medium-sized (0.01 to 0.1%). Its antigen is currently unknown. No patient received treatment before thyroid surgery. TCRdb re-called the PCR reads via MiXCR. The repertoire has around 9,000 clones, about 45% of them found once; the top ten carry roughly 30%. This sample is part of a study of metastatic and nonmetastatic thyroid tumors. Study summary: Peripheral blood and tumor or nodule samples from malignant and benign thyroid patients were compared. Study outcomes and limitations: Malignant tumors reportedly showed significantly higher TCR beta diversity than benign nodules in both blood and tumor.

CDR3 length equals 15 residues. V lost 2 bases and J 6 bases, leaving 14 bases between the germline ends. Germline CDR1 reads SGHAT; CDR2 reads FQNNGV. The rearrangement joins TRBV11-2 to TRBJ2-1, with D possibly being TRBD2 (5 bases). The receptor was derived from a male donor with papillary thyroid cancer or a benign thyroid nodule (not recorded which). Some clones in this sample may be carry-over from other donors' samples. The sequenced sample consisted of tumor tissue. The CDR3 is CASSLISGISNEQFF. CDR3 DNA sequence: TGTGCCAGCAGCTTAATCAGCGGAATAAGCAATGAGCAGTTCTTC.